This T cell receptor beta chain was obtained from a study of neoadjuvant nivolumab and ipilimumab in lung cancer. Study-level points and caveats: Resected tumors had greater TCR richness and clonality than uninvolved lung. Blood richness before therapy tracked richness in tumors resected after neoadjuvant therapy. Only two of four nivolumab-treated tumors gained richness and clonality by surgery.

As concerns this clone: Its antigen remains unknown.

TCRdb's copy holds only in-frame clones and misses some; the assay was immunoSEQ multiplex PCR. The table has about 18,000 clones, around three quarters seen once. Trimming left V 2 bases short and J 8 bases short, with 15 bases between. CDR3 size: 14 residues. CDR1 and CDR2 (germline): SEHNR, FQNEAQ (reference sequence). This TCR was recovered from an adult with non-small cell lung cancer. The source material was tumor tissue, sampled after neoadjuvant nivolumab, alone or with ipilimumab, at or shortly before surgery. This chain links TRBV7-9 with TRBJ1-1; perhaps TRBD1 as D (6 bases). The CDR3 DNA is TGTGCCAGCAGCTTAATGGGGGCCTTCCCCGAAGCTTTCTTT. Its protein product is CASSLMGAFPEAFF.